The 3 T cell receptor beta chains reported below all come from one sample, sequenced in a study of resident and recirculating memory T cells in vitiligo. Using immunoSEQ multiplex PCR, the repertoire was profiled, and TCRdb retains in-frame clones only, with some absent. The sample shows 40,000 to 50,000 clones, around nine tenths of them seen only once. Sequenced sample: blood. The receptors derive from a male donor with vitiligo.

This clone was seen just once. The genes are TRBV12-5 and TRBJ2-5; 7 bases are shared with TRBD1. Germline trimming cut 6 bases from V and 5 bases from J; bases unmatched to any gene: 6. Germline loops: CDR1 LGHNT, CDR2 FRNRAP. The CDR3 runs to 13 residues. The CDR3 DNA follows: TGTGCTAGTGGACAGGGGTTGGTGGAGACCCAGTACTTC. Translation gives CASGQGLVETQYF.

V gene TRBV18 combines with J gene TRBJ2-7; D is unclear. CDR3 length: 13 amino acids. Between the trimmed V and J ends, which lost 2 bases and 7 bases, there was a span of 12 bases. Germline V gene data show CDR1 as KGHSH and CDR2 as LQKENI. As DNA, the CDR3 is TGTGCCAGCTCACCAGACTCCATTTCTGAGCAGTACTTC. Amino acids: CASSPDSISEQYF.

The rearrangement links TRBV11-1 to TRBJ2-3; 7 bases line up with TRBD1. The CDR3 consists of 15 residues. Germline V gene lookup returns CDR1 SGHAT and CDR2 FQDESV (reference sequence). With 5 bases clipped from V and 2 bases from J, the junction kept 7 bases outside the gene matches. The CDR3 reads CASSDRQGLTDTQYF. CDR3 DNA sequence: TGTGCCAGCAGCGACAGACAGGGCCTCACAGATACGCAGTATTTT.